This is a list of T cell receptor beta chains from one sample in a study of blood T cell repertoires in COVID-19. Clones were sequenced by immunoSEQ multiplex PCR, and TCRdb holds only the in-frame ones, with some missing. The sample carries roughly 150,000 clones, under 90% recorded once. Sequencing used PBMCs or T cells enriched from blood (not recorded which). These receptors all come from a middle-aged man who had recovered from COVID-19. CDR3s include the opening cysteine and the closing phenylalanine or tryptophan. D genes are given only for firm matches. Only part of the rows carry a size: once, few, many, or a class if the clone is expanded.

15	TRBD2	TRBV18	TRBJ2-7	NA	TGTGCCAGCTCACCGGGGACTAGCGGGACCTACGAGCAGTACTTC	CASSPGTSGTYEQYF
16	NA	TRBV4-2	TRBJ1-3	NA	TGTGCCAGCAGCCAGTTTTTAGGGAGCTCTGGAAACACCATATATTTT	CASSQFLGSSGNTIYF
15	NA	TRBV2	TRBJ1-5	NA	TGTGCCAGCAGTGAAGTCGGGACACCGAATCAGCCCCAGCATTTT	CASSEVGTPNQPQHF
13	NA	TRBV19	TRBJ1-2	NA	TGTGCCAGTAGTATAAGAACTGTCTATGGCTACACCTTC	CASSIRTVYGYTF
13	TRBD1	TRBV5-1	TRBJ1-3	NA	TGCGCCAGCGGGACAGGGTCTGGAAACACCATATATTTT	CASGTGSGNTIYF
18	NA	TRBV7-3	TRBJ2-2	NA	TGTGCCAGCAGCTTATATCTCGGAGCGGCCTCGAACACCGGGGAGCTGTTTTTT	CASSLYLGAASNTGELFF
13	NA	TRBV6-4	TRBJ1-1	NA	TGTGCCAGCAGTAACAGGGCAGGAACTGAAGCTTTCTTT	CASSNRAGTEAFF
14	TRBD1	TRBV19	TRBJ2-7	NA	TGTGCCACCTCTTCCGGGACAGGGGCCTACGAGCAGTACTTC	CATSSGTGAYEQYF
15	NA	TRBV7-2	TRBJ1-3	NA	TGTGCCAGCAGCATTACAGTACACTCTGGAAACACCATATATTTT	CASSITVHSGNTIYF
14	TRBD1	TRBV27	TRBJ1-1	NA	TGTGCCAGCAGTGACTACAGGGGGAACACTGAAGCTTTCTTT	CASSDYRGNTEAFF
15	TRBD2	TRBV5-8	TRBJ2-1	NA	TGTGCCAGCAGCTTGGAGCGGGGCTACTACAATGAGCAGTTCTTC	CASSLERGYYNEQFF
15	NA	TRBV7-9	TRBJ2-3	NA	TGTGCCAGCAGCCACCCCCTTTGGGCCACAGATACGCAGTATTTT	CASSHPLWATDTQYF
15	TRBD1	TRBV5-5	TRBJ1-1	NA	TGTGCCAGCAGCTTGGGGAGGGGGCCGACCACTGAAGCTTTCTTT	CASSLGRGPTTEAFF
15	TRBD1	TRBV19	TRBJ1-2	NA	TGTGCCAGTAGTATAGGGTTAGGGGGCAGATATGGCTACACCTTC	CASSIGLGGRYGYTF
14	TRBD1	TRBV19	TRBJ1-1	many	TGTGCCAGTAGTATCCCGACAGGGGGCGGTGAAGCTTTCTTT	CASSIPTGGGEAFF
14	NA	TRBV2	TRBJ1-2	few	TGTGCCAGCAGTGACCCGGGGAAATACTATGGCTACACCTTC	CASSDPGKYYGYTF
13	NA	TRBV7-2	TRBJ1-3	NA	TGTGCCAGCAGCCGGACAGCTGGAAACACCATATATTTT	CASSRTAGNTIYF
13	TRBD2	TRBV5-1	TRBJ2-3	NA	TGCGCCAGCAGCGTGATAGCGGGCGAGACGCAGTATTTT	CASSVIAGETQYF
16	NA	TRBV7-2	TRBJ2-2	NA	TGTGCCAGCAGCCTCCACGCGCGTCGGAACACCGGGGAGCTGTTTTTT	CASSLHARRNTGELFF
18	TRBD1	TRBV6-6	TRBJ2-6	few	TGTGCCAGCAGTCTAACAGGGGGACGTCACTCTGGGGCCAACGTCCTGACTTTC	CASSLTGGRHSGANVLTF
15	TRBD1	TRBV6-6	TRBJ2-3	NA	TGTGCCAGCAGTTACGGACAGGGAAGTACAGATACGCAGTATTTT	CASSYGQGSTDTQYF
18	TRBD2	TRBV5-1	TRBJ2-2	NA	TGCGCCAGCAGTATAACTAGCGGGGCCATCGCGAACACCGGGGAGCTGTTTTTT	CASSITSGAIANTGELFF
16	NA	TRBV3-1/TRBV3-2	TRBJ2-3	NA	TGTGCCAGCAGCCAAGGATGGCAGATGAGCACAGATACGCAGTATTTT	CASSQGWQMSTDTQYF
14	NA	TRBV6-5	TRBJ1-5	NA	TGTGCCAGCAGGCTTGGCGGTAGCAATCAGCCCCAGCATTTT	CASRLGGSNQPQHF
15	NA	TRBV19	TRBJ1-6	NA	TGTGCCAGTAGTACGACCCAGGGCAGCAATTCACCCCTCCACTTT	CASSTTQGSNSPLHF
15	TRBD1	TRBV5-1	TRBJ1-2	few	TGCGCCAGCAGCTTGGGGACAGGGGGCTTCGGTGGCTACACCTTC	CASSLGTGGFGGYTF
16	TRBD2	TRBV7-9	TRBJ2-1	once	TGTGCCAGCAGCTTAGCGGGCGGGGGGGATTCTAATGAGCAGTTCTTC	CASSLAGGGDSNEQFF
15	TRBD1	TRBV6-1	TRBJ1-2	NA	TGTGCCAGCAGTGAAAGTCAGGACAGGGGATACGGCTACACCTTC	CASSESQDRGYGYTF